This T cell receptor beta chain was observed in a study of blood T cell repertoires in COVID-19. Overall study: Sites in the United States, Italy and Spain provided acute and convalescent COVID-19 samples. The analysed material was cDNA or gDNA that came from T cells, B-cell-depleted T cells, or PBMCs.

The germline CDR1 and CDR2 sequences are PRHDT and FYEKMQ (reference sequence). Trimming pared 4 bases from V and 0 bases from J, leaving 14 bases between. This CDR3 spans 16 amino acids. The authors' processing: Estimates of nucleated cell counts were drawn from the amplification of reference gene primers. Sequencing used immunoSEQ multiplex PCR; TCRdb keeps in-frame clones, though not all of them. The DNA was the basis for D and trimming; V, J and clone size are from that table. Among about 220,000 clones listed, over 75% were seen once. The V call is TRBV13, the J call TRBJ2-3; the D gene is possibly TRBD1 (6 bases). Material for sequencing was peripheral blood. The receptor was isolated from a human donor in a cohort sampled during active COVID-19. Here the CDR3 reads CASSSTRGGSTDTQYF. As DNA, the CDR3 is TGTGCCAGCAGCTCCACTAGAGGGGGAAGCACAGATACGCAGTATTTT. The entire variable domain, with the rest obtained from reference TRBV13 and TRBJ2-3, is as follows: AAGVIQSPRHLIKEKRETATLKCYPIPRHDTVYWYQQGPGQDPQFLISFYEKMQSDKGSIPDRFSAQQFSDYHSELNMSSLELGDSALYFCASSSTRGGSTDTQYFGPGTRLTVL.